This T cell receptor beta chain was sequenced during a study of post-analysis software for immune sequencing data. Study background: Relapsing-remitting, secondary progressive and progressive-relapsing courses of multiple sclerosis were included.

Worth noting for this clonotype: Its matching antigen is unknown.

Study-wide results and caveats: F measure grouped same-batch samples tightly together. Elevated frequency relative to controls characterized 4 or 5 TRBV segments in patients, TRBV5-6, TRBV5-1 and TRBV20-1 among them.

The authors incorporated unique molecular identifiers into the TCR beta cDNA libraries. TCRdb re-derived calls from the PCR reads in MiXCR, one entry per CDR3 protein. The top ten hold 13% of the sample, which has approximately 350,000 distinct CDR3 sequences, roughly 30% seen once. Germline CDR1 MNHEY, CDR2 SVGAGI. Trimming pared 0 bases from V and 0 bases from J, leaving 8 bases between. CDR3 length equals 15 residues. The gene calls are TRBV6-5 and TRBJ1-2; a weak D match, TRBD1 (5 bases). Sequenced sample: blood. This clonotype was obtained from a girl between 5 and 17 years old with multiple sclerosis. CDR3 sequence (DNA): TGTGCCAGCAGTTACTCGGGGGACCCTAACTATGGCTACACCTTC. Amino acid sequence: CASSYSGDPNYGYTF.